Shown below are 14 T cell receptor beta chains from a single sample sequenced in a study of response to subunit inactivated influenza vaccine. Each CDR3 protein is one row after TCRdb ran MiXCR on the RT-PCR reads. The sample has 150,000 to 200,000 distinct CDR3 sequences, roughly 12% seen once. The same specimen was also included in a second study, on T cells expressing NK-cell markers. In that study: The TCR beta cDNA came from 5'RACE template switching with UMIs.

Material: CD8+ T cells sorted from PBMCs, obtained less than 13 days after vaccination. The receptors were sampled from a man aged 50 or older who received an inactivated influenza vaccine.

This clonotype was seen only a few times. The chain couples TRBV5-1 to TRBJ1-1; D is uncertain. Germline V CDR1 and CDR2: SGHRS, YFSETQ. The CDR3 sequence is 13 residues long. The V end was cut by 0 bases, the J end by 4 bases, with 7 bases between. CDR3 protein: CASSLAGITEAFF. Written as DNA, the CDR3 is TGCGCCAGCAGCTTGGCTGGGATCACTGAAGCTTTCTTT. The full variable domain, its missing parts supplied by reference TRBV5-1 and TRBJ1-1, is KAGVTQTPRYLIKTRGQQVTLSCSPISGHRSVSWYQQTPGQGLQFLFEYFSETQRNKGNFPGRFSGRQFSNSRSEMNVSTLELGDSALYLCASSLAGITEAFFGQGTRLTVV.

This clonotype was counted a few times. The J gene is TRBJ2-3, the V gene TRBV9, with unresolved D. CDR3 length: 14 amino acids. The V gene lost 0 bases and the J gene lost 9 bases, with 14 bases spanning the gap. Germline loops: CDR1 SGDLS, CDR2 YYNGEE. DNA of the CDR3: TGTGCCAGCAGCGTAGCCTCCCAAGACCCCACGCAGTATTTT. Translation: CASSVASQDPTQYF. The variable domain in full, completed from reference TRBV9 and TRBJ2-3, reads DSGVTQTPKHLITATGQRVTLRCSPRSGDLSVYWYQQSLDQGLQFLIQYYNGEERAKGNILERFSAQQFPDLHSELNLSSLELGDSALYFCASSVASQDPTQYFGPGTRLTVL.

This chain uses TRBV7-2 with TRBJ2-7; TRBD1 matches 10 bases. CDR1 is SGHTA and CDR2 is FQGNSA in the germline V gene. The CDR3 spans 15 residues. Losses at the gene ends were 3 bases for V and 5 bases for J; bases not matched to a gene: 7. The CDR3, as DNA: TGTGCCAGCAGCTTTCCGGGACAGGGGTTCCACGAGCAGTACTTC. Translation: CASSFPGQGFHEQYF.

This clonotype was observed a handful of times. The rearrangement uses TRBV29-1 and TRBJ1-1; D gene unclear. The CDR3 has 14 residues. Germline CDR1 and CDR2: SQVTM and ANQGSEA. The V end was cut by 4 bases, the J end by 0 bases, with 12 bases between. DNA of the CDR3: TGCAGCGTTGGTATAGGAGCCATGAACACTGAAGCTTTCTTT. Translation: CSVGIGAMNTEAFF. The full variable domain, rest sourced from reference TRBV29-1 and TRBJ1-1, is SAVISQKPSRDICQRGTSLTIQCQVDSQVTMMFWYRQQPGQSLTLIATANQGSEATYESGFVIDKFPISRPNLTFSTLTVSNMSPEDSSIYLCSVGIGAMNTEAFFGQGTRLTVV.

Many counts were recorded for this clonotype. The rearrangement links TRBV4-3 to TRBJ2-7; 10 bases map to TRBD2. Germline V gene lookup returns CDR1 LGHNA and CDR2 YSLEER. V was pared by 0 bases and J by 4 bases, with 6 bases of the junction left unmatched. The CDR3 is made up of 16 amino acids. The CDR3 loop is CASSQDRASGSYEQYF. As DNA, the CDR3 is TGCGCCAGCAGCCAAGACCGGGCTAGCGGGAGTTACGAGCAGTACTTC.

The V gene is TRBV29-1, the J gene TRBJ2-7, with D possibly TRBD1 on 6 matching bases. The germline gives CDR1 SQVTM, CDR2 ANQGSEA. The CDR3 has 13 amino acids. Trimming shortened V by 4 bases and J by 0 bases, and 10 bases separated the two germline ends. The CDR3 region is CSVVSRGSYEQYF. The CDR3 DNA sequence: TGCAGCGTTGTGAGCAGGGGCTCCTACGAGCAGTACTTC.

The chain recombines TRBV7-9 with TRBJ2-3, with D possibly TRBD2 on 6 matching bases. CDR1 SEHNR and CDR2 FQNEAQ come from the germline V gene (reference sequence). There are 16 residues in the CDR3. V was pared by 0 bases and J by 3 bases, with 13 bases between. DNA for the CDR3: TGTGCCAGCAGCTTAGCGGGGGGACCCACAACAGATACGCAGTATTTT. Amino acid sequence: CASSLAGGPTTDTQYF.

This CDR3 reads CASSVAHGYGAETQYF. CDR3 coding DNA: TGTGCCAGCAGCGTAGCTCACGGGTACGGCGCGGAGACCCAGTACTTC. The rearrangement uses TRBV9 and TRBJ2-5; no clear D gene. Trimming left V 0 bases short and J 5 bases short, with 17 bases between. CDR3 size: 16 residues. Germline V lookup: CDR1 SGDLS, CDR2 YYNGEE.

This clonotype came up a few times. The rearrangement joins TRBV3-1 to TRBJ2-1; 9 bases match TRBD2. J lost 7 bases, V lost 1 base, and 5 bases had no gene match. Per the germline V gene, CDR1 is LGHDT and CDR2 is YNNKEL (reference sequence). The CDR3 contains 15 residues. CDR3 loop: CASSQGRGGWNEQFF. DNA for the CDR3: TGTGCCAGCAGCCAAGGGCGGGGGGGCTGGAATGAGCAGTTCTTC.

The chain recombines TRBV6-5 with TRBJ2-3; D assignment may be TRBD1 or TRBD2 (5 bases each). The CDR3 is 16 amino acids. The V gene's germline CDR1 is MNHEY and CDR2 SVGAGI. V was pared by 0 bases and J by 4 bases, with 14 bases between. The CDR3 DNA reads TGTGCCAGCAGTTACTCAAGTGGGGGATTATCAGATACGCAGTATTTT. Residues: CASSYSSGGLSDTQYF.

The CDR3, as DNA: TGCAGTGCTAGAAACCTAGCCAGCCAAGAGACCCAGTACTTC. Translating it yields CSARNLASQETQYF. The V call is TRBV20-1, the J call TRBJ2-5; tentatively, D is TRBD2 (5 bases). V was trimmed by 2 bases and J by 1 base, leaving 11 bases between them. Germline V CDR1 and CDR2: DFQATT, SNEGSKA (reference sequence). CDR3 size: 14 residues.

This clonotype was found many times. This chain connects TRBV6-2 or TRBV6-3 to TRBJ2-2; D gene unclear. With 6 bases removed from V and 5 bases from J, the gap between germline ends came to 10 bases. The CDR3 is made up of 13 amino acids. Germline V gene sequence: CDR1 MNHEY, CDR2 SVGEGT. The CDR3 nucleotides read TGTGCCAGCAGCCCAACAGTAACCGGGGAGCTGTTTTTT. Translated, it gives CASSPTVTGELFF.

This clonotype has more than one count but fewer than ten. This chain joins TRBV12-3 or TRBV12-4 and TRBJ2-1, with 8 bases that match TRBD1. The trim removed 5 bases at V and 7 bases at J, leaving 7 bases unmatched. The CDR3 loop spans 14 amino acids. In DNA form, the CDR3 reads TGTGCCAGCAGTGTAGACGACAGGGGAAATGAGCAGTTCTTC. Its protein is CASSVDDRGNEQFF.

The CDR3 bases are TGCGCCAGCAGCCAAGATTTAGCGGGGGGGCTGAATGAGCAGTTCTTC. This encodes CASSQDLAGGLNEQFF. J is TRBJ2-1 and V is TRBV4-1; 11 bases are a match to TRBD2. Trimming removed 0 bases from V and 7 bases from J; junction bases left unmatched: 5. The CDR3 sequence is 16 residues long. The germline V gene encodes CDR1 MGHRA and CDR2 YSYEKL.